The source of this T cell receptor (beta chain) is a study of early T cells in non-severe SARS-CoV-2 infection. Study-wide context: Chains stayed unpaired after sequencing of bulk RNA from unsorted whole blood.

This CDR3 has 14 amino acids. Trimming removed 0 bases from V and 1 base from J, with 7 bases in between. Germline CDR1 SGHRS, CDR2 YFSETQ. In its sample, this clonotype was seen many times. Its antigen is currently unknown. Overall study results and limits: Clonotype matching in VDJdb favored anti-spike CD8 responses and did not capture private and CD4 specificities.

Individual cDNA molecules were tagged with unique molecular identifiers. TCRdb re-analysed the 5' RACE reads in MiXCR, keeping a single row per CDR3 protein. The table has roughly 40,000 distinct CDR3 sequences, 5.5% to 7.5% seen once. The TCR originated in an adult who was a healthcare worker with PCR-confirmed SARS-CoV-2 infection or an uninfected control (not recorded which). The specimen was whole blood. This chain joins TRBV5-1 and TRBJ1-2, with D unclear. The CDR3 reads CASSLGTGNYGYTF. The CDR3 nucleotides are TGCGCCAGCAGCTTGGGGACGGGTAACTATGGCTACACCTTC. The full variable domain, with the rest looked up from reference TRBV5-1 and TRBJ1-2, is KAGVTQTPRYLIKTRGQQVTLSCSPISGHRSVSWYQQTPGQGLQFLFEYFSETQRNKGNFPGRFSGRQFSNSRSEMNVSTLELGDSALYLCASSLGTGNYGYTFGSGTRLTVV.